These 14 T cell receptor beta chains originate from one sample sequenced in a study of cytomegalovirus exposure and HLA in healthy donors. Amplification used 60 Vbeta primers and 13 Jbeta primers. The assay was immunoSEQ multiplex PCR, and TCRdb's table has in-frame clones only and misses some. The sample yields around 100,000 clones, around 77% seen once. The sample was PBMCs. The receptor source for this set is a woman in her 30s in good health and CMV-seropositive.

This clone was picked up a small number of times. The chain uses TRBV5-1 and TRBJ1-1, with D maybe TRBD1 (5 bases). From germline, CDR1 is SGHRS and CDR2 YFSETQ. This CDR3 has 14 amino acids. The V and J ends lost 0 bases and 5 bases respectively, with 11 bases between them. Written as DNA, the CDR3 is TGCGCCAGCAGCTTGGCCGGGGGGGGGACTGAAGCTTTCTTT. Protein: CASSLAGGGTEAFF.

CDR3 nucleotides: TGTGCCACCAGCAGAGATCGGAGGGAGCAGTTCTTC. It translates to CATSRDRREQFF. The V call is TRBV15, the J call TRBJ2-1, with D tentatively TRBD2 (5 bases). The CDR3 contains 12 residues. Germline lookup yields CDR1 LNHNV and CDR2 YYDKDF (reference sequence). Trimming left V 0 bases short and J 10 bases short, with 7 bases between.

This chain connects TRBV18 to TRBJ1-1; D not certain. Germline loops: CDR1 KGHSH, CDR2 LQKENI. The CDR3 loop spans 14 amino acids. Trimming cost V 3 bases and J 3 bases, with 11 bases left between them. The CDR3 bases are TGTGCCAGCTCACCGGATTTGGGCTACACTGAAGCTTTCTTT. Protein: CASSPDLGYTEAFF.

CDR3 nucleotide sequence: TGTGCCAGCAGCCAAGGACTAGCGGGGGGATTAAGCTCCTACGAGCAGTACTTC. Translated: CASSQGLAGGLSSYEQYF. The V call is TRBV11-2, the J call TRBJ2-7, with 14 positions matching TRBD2. The CDR3 has 18 residues. The V gene end was trimmed by 5 bases and the J gene end by 0 bases; junction bases not matched to a gene: 9. Germline assignment: CDR1 SGHAT and CDR2 FQNNGV.

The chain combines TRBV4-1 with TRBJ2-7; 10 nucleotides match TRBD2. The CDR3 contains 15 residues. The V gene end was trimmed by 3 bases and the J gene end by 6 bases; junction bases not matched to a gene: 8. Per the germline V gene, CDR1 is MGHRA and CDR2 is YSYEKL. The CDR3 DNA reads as TGCGCCAGCAGCCACCCTAGCGGGAGCGGCATCGAGCAGTACTTC. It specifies CASSHPSGSGIEQYF.

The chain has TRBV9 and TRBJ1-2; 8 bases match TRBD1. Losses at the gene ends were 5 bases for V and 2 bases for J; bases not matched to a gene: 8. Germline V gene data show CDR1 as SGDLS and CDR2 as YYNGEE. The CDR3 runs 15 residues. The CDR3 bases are TGTGCCAGCAGTAGACAGGGGTTTCTCAACTATGGCTACACCTTC. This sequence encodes CASSRQGFLNYGYTF. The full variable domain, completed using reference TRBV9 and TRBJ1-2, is DSGVTQTPKHLITATGQRVTLRCSPRSGDLSVYWYQQSLDQGLQFLIQYYNGEERAKGNILERFSAQQFPDLHSELNLSSLELGDSALYFCASSRQGFLNYGYTFGSGTRLTVV.

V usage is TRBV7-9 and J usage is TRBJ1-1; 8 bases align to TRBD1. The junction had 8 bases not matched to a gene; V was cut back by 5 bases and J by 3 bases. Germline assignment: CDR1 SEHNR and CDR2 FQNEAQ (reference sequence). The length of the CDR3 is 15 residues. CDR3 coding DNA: TGTGCCAGCAGCAACAGGGGGATCATGGACACTGAAGCTTTCTTT. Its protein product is CASSNRGIMDTEAFF.

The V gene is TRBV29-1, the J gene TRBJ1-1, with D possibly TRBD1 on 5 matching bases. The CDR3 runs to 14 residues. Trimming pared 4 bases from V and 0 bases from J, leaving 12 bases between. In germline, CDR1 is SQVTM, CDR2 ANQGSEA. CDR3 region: CSVAGLLVNTEAFF. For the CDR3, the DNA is TGCAGCGTTGCAGGGTTGTTGGTGAACACTGAAGCTTTCTTT.

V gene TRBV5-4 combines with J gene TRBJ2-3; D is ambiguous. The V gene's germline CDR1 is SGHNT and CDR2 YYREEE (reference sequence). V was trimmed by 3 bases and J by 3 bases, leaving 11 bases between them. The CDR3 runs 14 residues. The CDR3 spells CASSSSEQTDTQYF. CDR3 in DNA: TGTGCCAGCAGCTCCTCGGAGCAGACAGATACGCAGTATTTT. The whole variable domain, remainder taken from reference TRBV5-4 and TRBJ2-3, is ETGVTQSPTHLIKTRGQQVTLRCSSQSGHNTVSWYQQALGQGPQFIFQYYREEENGRGNFPPRFSGLQFPNYSSELNVNALELDDSALYLCASSSSEQTDTQYFGPGTRLTVL.

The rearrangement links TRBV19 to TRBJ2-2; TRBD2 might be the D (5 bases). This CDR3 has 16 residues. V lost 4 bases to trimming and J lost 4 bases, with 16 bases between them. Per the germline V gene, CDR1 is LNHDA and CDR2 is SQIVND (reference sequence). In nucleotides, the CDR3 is TGTGCCAGTAGTAGTTCCAGTCGGGGTTTCACCGGGGAGCTGTTTTTT. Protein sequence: CASSSSSRGFTGELFF. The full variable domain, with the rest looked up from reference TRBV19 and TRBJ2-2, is DGGITQSPKYLFRKEGQNVTLSCEQNLNHDAMYWYRQDPGQGLRLIYYSQIVNDFQKGDIAEGYSVSREKKESFPLTVTSAQKNPTAFYLCASSSSSRGFTGELFFGEGSRLTVL.

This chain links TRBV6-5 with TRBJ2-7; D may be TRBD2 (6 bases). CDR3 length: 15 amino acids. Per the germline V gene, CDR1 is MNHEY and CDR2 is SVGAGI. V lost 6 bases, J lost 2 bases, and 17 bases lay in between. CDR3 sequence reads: CASRAGIRGTYEQYF. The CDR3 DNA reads TGTGCCAGCAGGGCCGGGATCCGGGGGACCTACGAGCAGTACTTC.

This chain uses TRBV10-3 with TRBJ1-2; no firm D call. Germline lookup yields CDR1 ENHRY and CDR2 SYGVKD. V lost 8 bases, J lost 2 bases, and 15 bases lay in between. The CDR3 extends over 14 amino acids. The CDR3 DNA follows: TGTGCCATCTTTGGCACCGAAGAAAACTATGGCTACACCTTC. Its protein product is CAIFGTEENYGYTF.

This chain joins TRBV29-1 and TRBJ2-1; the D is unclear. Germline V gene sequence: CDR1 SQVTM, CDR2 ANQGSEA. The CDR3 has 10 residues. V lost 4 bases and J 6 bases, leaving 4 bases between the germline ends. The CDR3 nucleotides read TGCAGCGTTGCCCGCAATGAGCAGTTCTTC. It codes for CSVARNEQFF.

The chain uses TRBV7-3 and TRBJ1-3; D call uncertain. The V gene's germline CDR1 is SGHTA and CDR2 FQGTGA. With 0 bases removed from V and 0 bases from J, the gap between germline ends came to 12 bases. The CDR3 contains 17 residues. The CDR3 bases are TGTGCCAGCAGCTTAACTCCAACACATCCCTCTGGAAACACCATATATTTT. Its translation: CASSLTPTHPSGNTIYF.